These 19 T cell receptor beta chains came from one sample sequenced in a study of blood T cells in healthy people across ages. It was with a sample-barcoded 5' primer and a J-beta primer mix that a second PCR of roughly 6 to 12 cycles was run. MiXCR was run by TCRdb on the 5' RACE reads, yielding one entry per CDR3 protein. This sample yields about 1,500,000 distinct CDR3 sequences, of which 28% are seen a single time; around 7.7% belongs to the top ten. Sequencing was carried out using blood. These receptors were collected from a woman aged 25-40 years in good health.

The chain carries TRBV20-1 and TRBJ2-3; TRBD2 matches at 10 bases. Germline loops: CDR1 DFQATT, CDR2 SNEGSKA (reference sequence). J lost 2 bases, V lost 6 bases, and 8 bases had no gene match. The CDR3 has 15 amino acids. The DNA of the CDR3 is TGCAGTGCCACGGGAACTAGCGGGGTCACAGATACGCAGTATTTT. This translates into CSATGTSGVTDTQYF.

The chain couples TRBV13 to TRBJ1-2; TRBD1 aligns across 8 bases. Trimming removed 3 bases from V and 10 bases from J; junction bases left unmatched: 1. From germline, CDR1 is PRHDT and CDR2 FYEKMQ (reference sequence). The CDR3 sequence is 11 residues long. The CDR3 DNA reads TGTGCCAGCAGCTTGACAGGGGTCTACACCTTC. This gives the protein CASSLTGVYTF.

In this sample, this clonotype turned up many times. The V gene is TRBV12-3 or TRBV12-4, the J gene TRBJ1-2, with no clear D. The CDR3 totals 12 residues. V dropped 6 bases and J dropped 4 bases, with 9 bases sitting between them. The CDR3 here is CASSFETYGYTF. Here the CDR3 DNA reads TGTGCCAGCAGCTTTGAGACCTATGGCTACACCTTC.

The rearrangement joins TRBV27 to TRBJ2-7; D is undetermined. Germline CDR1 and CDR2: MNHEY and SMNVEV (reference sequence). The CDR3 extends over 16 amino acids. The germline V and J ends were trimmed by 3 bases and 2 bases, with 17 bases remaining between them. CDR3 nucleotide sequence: TGTGCCAGCAGTTTTGGGCCGGCCCCCGAAACCTACGAGCAGTACTTC. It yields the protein CASSFGPAPETYEQYF.

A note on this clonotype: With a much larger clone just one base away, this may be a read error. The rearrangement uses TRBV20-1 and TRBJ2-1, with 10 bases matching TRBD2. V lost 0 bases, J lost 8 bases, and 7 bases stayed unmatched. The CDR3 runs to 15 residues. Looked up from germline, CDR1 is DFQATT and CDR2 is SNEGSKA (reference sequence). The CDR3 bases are TGCAGTGCTAGAGATCCTAGCGGGAGCAGTTATGAGCAGTTCTTC. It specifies CSARDPSGSSYEQFF.

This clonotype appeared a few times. The CDR3 protein is CASSLGTGGRYEQFF. As DNA, the CDR3 is TGTGCCAGCAGCTTAGGGACAGGGGGCCGGTATGAGCAGTTCTTC. This chain links TRBV7-2 with TRBJ2-1; 11 nucleotides agree with TRBD1. The germline gives CDR1 SGHTA, CDR2 FQGNSA. V was clipped by 1 base and J by 8 bases; unmatched bases: 4. This CDR3 is 15 amino acids long.

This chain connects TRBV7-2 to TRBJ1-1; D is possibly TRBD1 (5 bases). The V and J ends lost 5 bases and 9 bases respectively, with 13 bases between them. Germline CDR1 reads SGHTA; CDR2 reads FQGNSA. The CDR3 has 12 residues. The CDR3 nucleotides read TGTGCCAGCAGCCCAGGAGGGGAGAAAGCTTTCTTT. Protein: CASSPGGEKAFF.

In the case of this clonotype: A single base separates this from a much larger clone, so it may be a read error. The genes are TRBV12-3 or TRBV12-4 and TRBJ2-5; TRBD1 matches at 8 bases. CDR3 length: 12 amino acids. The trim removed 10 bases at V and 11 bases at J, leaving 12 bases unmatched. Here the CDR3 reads CATGTGINVQYF. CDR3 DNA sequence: TGTGCCACCGGGACAGGAATTAACGTGCAGTACTTC.

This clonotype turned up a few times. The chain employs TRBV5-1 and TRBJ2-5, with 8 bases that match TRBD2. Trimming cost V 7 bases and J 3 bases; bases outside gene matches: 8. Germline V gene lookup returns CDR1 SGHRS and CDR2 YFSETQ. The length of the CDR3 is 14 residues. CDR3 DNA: TGCGCCAGCGGCCCGCGGGGGGAAAAAGAGACCCAGTACTTC. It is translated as CASGPRGEKETQYF.

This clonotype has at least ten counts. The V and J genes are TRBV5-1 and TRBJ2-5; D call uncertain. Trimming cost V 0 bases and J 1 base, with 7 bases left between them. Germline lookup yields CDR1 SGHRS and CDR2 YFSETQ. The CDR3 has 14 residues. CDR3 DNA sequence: TGCGCCAGCAGCTTGGACATGGCCCAAGAGACCCAGTACTTC. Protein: CASSLDMAQETQYF.

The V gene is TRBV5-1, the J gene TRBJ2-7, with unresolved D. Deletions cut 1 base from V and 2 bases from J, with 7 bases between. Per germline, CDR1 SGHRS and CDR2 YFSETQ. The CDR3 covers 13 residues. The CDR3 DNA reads TGCGCCAGCAGCTTGATGGCAGCCTACGAGCAGTACTTC. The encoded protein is CASSLMAAYEQYF.

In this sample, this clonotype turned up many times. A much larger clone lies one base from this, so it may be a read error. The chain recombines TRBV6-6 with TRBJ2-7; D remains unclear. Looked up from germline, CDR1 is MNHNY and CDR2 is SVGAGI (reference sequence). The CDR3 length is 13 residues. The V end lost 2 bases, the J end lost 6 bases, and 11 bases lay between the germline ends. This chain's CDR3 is CASSYAPGCEQYF. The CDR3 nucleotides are TGTGCCAGCAGTTACGCGCCGGGTTGCGAGCAGTACTTC.

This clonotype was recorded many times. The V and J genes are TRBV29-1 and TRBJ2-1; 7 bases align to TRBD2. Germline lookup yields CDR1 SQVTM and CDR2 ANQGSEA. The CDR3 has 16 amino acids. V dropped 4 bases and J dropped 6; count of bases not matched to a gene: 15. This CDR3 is CSVVRIAGGQGNEQFF. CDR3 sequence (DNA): TGCAGCGTTGTTAGAATAGCGGGTGGGCAAGGCAATGAGCAGTTCTTC.

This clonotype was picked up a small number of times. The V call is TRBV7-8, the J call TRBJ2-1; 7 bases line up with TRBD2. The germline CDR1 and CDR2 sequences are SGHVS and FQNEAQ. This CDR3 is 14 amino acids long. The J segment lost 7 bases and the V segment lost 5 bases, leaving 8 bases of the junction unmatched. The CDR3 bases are TGTGCCAGCAGCCCACGGACTAGGAGGAATGAGCAGTTCTTC. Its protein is CASSPRTRRNEQFF. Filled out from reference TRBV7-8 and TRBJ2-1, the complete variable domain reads GAGVSQSPRYKVAKRGQDVALRCDPISGHVSLFWYQQALGQGPEFLTYFQNEAQLDKSGLPSDRFFAERPEGSVSTLKIQRTQQEDSAVYLCASSPRTRRNEQFFGPGTRLTVL.

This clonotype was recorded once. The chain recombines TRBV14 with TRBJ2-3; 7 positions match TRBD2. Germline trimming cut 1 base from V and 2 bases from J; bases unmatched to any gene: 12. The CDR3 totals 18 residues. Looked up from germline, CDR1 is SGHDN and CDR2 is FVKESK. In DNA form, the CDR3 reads TGTGCCAGCAGCCAAGGTCTCCGGGGACTACCTTACACAGATACGCAGTATTTT. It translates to CASSQGLRGLPYTDTQYF.

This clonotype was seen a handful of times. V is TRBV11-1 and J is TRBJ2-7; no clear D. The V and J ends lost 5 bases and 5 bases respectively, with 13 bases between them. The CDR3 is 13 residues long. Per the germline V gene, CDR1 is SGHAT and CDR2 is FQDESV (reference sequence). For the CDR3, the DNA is TGTGCCAGCAGCCCTACATTCGGCGACGAGCAGTACTTC. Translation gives CASSPTFGDEQYF.

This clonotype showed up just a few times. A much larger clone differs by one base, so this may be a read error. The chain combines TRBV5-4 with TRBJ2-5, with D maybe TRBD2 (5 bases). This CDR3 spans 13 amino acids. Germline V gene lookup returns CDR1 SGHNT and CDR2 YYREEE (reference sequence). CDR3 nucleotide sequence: TGTGCCAGCAATTGGCTCGGGGAAGAGGCCCAGTACTTC. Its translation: CASNWLGEEAQYF.

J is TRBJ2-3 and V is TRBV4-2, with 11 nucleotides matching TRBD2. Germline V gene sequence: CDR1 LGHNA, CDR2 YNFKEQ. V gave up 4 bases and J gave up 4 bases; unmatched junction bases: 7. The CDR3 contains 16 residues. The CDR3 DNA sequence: TGTGCCAGCAGCCGCCTGACTAGCGGGGACCCAGATACGCAGTATTTT. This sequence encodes CASSRLTSGDPDTQYF.

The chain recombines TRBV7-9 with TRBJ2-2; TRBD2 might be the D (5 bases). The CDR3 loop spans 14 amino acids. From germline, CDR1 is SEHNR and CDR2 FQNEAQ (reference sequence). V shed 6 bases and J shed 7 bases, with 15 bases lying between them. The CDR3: CASSIILGSGELFF. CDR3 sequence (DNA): TGTGCCAGCAGTATCATCTTAGGGAGCGGGGAGCTGTTTTTT.